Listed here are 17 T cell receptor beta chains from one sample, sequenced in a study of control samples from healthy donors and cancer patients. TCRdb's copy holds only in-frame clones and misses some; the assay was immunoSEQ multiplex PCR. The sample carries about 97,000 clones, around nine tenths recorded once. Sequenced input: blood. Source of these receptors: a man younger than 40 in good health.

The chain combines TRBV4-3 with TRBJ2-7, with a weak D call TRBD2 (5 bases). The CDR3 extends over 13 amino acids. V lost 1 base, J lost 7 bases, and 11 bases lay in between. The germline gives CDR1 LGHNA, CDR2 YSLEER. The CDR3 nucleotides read TGCGCCAGCAGCCAAGTGCCGGGATTTGAGCAGTACTTC. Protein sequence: CASSQVPGFEQYF.

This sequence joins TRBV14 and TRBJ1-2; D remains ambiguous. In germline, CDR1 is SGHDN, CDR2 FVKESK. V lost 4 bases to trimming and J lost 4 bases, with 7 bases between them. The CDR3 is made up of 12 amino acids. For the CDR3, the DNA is TGTGCCAGCAGCCCCGGTACCTATGGCTACACCTTC. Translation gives CASSPGTYGYTF.

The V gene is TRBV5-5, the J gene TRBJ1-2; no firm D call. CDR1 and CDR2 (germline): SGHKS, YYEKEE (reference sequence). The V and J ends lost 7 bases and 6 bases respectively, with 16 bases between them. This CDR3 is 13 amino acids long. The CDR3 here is CASSLIILDGYTF. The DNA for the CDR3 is TGTGCCAGCTCCTTAATAATTTTAGATGGCTACACCTTC.

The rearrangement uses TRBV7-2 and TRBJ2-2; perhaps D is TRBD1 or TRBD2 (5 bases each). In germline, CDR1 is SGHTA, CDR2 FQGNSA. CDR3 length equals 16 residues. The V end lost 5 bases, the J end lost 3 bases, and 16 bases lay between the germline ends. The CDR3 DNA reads TGTGCCAGCAGCCTGGGACCGGCGTGGGACACCGGGGAGCTGTTTTTT. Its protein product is CASSLGPAWDTGELFF.

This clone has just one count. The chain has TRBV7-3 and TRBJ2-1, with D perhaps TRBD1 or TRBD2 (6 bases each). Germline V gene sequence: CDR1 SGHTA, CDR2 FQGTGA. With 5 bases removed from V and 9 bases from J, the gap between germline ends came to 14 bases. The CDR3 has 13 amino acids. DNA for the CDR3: TGTGCCAGCAGCGACAGGTGGGGAGGTGAGCAGTTCTTC. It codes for CASSDRWGGEQFF.

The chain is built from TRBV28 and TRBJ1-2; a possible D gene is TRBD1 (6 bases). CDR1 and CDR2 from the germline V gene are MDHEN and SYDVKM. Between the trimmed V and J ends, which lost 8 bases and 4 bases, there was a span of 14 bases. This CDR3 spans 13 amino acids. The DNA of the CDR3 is TGTGCCAGCCTTGTGGACAGTAGCTATGGCTACACCTTC. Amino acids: CASLVDSSYGYTF.

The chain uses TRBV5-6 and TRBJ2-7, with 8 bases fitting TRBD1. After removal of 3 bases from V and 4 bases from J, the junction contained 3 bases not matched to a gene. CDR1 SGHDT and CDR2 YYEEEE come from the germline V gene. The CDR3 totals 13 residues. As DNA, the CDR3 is TGTGCCAGCAGCTCCTGGGACAGGTACGAGCAGTACGTC. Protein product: CASSSWDRYEQYV.

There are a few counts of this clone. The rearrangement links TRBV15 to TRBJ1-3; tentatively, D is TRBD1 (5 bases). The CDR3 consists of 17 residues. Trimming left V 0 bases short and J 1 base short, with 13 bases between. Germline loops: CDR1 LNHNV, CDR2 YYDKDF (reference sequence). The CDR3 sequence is CATSRDRGPGSGNTIYF. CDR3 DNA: TGTGCCACCAGCAGAGACCGGGGACCGGGATCTGGAAACACCATATATTTT.

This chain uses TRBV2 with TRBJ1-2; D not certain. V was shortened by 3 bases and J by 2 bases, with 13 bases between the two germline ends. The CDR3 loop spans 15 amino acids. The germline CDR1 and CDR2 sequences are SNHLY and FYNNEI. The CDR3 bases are TGTGCCAGCAGTGAGGATCTAGGCCCCAACTATGGCTACACCTTC. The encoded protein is CASSEDLGPNYGYTF.

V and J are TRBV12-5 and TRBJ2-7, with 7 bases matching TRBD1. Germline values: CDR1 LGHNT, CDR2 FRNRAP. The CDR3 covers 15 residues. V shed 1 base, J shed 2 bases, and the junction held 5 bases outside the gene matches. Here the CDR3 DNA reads TGTGCTAGTGGTTTGGGAGACAGGGAAACCTACGAGCAGTACTTC. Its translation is CASGLGDRETYEQYF.

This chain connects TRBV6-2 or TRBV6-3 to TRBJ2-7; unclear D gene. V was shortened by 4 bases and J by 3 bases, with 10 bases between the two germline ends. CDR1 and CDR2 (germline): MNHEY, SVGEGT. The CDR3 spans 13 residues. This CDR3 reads CASSLVGDYEQYF. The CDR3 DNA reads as TGTGCCAGCAGTTTAGTTGGAGACTACGAGCAGTACTTC.

CDR3 in DNA: TGTGCCACCAGTGGAGGAGTTACGGGAGCCAAAAACATTCAGTACTTC. This codes for CATSGGVTGAKNIQYF. The genes are TRBV24-1 and TRBJ2-4, with D uncertain. Germline CDR1 is KGHDR and CDR2 is SFDVKD. Between the trimmed V and J ends, which lost 5 bases and 0 bases, there was a span of 13 bases. The CDR3 has 16 amino acids.

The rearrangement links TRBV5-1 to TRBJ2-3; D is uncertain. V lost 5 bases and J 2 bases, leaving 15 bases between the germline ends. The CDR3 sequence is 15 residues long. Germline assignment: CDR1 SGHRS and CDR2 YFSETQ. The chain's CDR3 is CASRLRLALTDTQYF. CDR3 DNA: TGCGCCAGCAGGCTGCGGCTTGCCCTCACAGATACGCAGTATTTT.

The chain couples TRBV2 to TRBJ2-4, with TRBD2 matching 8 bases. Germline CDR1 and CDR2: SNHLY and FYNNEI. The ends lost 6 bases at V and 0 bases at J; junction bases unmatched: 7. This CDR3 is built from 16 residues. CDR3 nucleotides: TGTGCCAGCAGGGACCGGGAGGGGCTAGCCAAAAACATTCAGTACTTC. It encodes CASRDREGLAKNIQYF.

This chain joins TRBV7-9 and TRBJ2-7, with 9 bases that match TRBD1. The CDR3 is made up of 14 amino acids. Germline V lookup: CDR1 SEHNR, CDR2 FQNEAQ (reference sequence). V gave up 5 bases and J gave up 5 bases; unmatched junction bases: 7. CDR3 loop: CASSPPGQGHEQYV. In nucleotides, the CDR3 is TGTGCCAGCAGCCCCCCGGGACAGGGCCACGAGCAGTACGTC.

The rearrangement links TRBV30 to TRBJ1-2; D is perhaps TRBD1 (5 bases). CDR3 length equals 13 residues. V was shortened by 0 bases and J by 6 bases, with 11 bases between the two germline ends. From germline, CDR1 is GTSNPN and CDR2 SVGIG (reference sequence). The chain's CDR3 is CAWSVKAGDGYTF. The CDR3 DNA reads TGTGCCTGGAGTGTAAAAGCGGGGGATGGCTACACCTTC.

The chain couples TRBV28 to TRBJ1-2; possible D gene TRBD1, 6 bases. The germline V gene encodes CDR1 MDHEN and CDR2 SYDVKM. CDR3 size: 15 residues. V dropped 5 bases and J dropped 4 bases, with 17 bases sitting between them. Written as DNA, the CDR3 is TGTGCCAGCAGTCCCCCCCAGGGGTCGGCCTATGGCTACACCTTC. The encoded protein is CASSPPQGSAYGYTF.